Each of the 23 T cell receptor beta chains below was sequenced from the same sample in a study of CD8+CD57+ T cells in acquired aplastic anemia. By flow cytometry, patients selected for sequencing had shown an expansion of CD8+CD57+ cells. Genomic DNA, the template, was used for profiling of the TCR beta VDJ and CDR3. TCRdb reprocessed the reads with MiXCR, giving one entry per CDR3 protein. This table has some 200,000 distinct CDR3 sequences, approximately 60% appearing once. The sequencing input was sorted CD4+, CD8+, or CD8+CD57+ T cells (not recorded which) from PBMCs. All receptors derive from a human donor with aplastic anemia.

As for this clonotype: One end of the junction does not line up with germline, which may come from a read error. The rearrangement joins TRBV10-3 to TRBJ1-2; no reliable D call. CDR1 ENHRY and CDR2 SYGVKD come from the germline V gene. CDR3 length equals 13 residues. The CDR3 loop reads CATSGWQEYGYTF. The CDR3, as DNA: TGTGCCACCAGTGGTTGGCAGGAGTATGGCTACACCTTC.

This clonotype was counted at least ten times. The genes are TRBV29-1 and TRBJ1-4, with D uncertain. V was trimmed by 3 bases and J by 8 bases, leaving 7 bases between them. Per the germline V gene, CDR1 is SQVTM and CDR2 is ANQGSEA. The CDR3 spans 11 residues. CDR3 bases: TGCAGCGTTGAGTTTGGCGAAAAACTGTTTTTT. It codes for CSVEFGEKLFF.

This rearrangement joins TRBV19 to TRBJ1-1, with 10 nucleotides matching TRBD1. CDR1 and CDR2 from the germline V gene are LNHDA and SQIVND (reference sequence). V lost 6 bases to trimming and J lost 4 bases; unmatched junction nucleotides: 5. The CDR3 length is 14 residues. CDR3 protein: CASSETGGITEAFF. CDR3 in DNA: TGTGCCAGTAGCGAGACAGGGGGCATCACTGAAGCTTTCTTT. The variable domain in full, with the rest retrieved from reference TRBV19 and TRBJ1-1, is DGGITQSPKYLFRKEGQNVTLSCEQNLNHDAMYWYRQDPGQGLRLIYYSQIVNDFQKGDIAEGYSVSREKKESFPLTVTSAQKNPTAFYLCASSETGGITEAFFGQGTRLTVV.

This rearrangement joins TRBV29-1 to TRBJ2-5, with D possibly matching TRBD2 (6 bases). The CDR3 loop spans 14 amino acids. Germline CDR1 reads SQVTM; CDR2 reads ANQGSEA. Trimming took off 7 bases at V and 4 bases at J, with 19 bases between the two ends. CDR3 sequence: CSAGIRGIGETQYF. The CDR3 DNA is TGCAGCGCGGGCATCCGGGGGATAGGAGAGACCCAGTACTTC.

CDR3 in amino acids: CASSTQGASGELFF. In DNA, the CDR3 is TGTGCCAGTAGTACCCAGGGGGCGTCCGGGGAGCTGTTTTTT. The gene calls are TRBV19 and TRBJ2-2; TRBD1 matches 8 bases. The J segment lost 6 bases and the V segment lost 4 bases, leaving 4 bases of the junction unmatched. The germline V gene has CDR1 LNHDA and CDR2 SQIVND (reference sequence). The CDR3 totals 14 residues.

The chain recombines TRBV12-3 or TRBV12-4 with TRBJ2-7; TRBD2 is a possible D gene (5 bases). The CDR3 loop spans 13 amino acids. The V end lost 3 bases, the J end lost 6 bases, and 12 bases lay between the germline ends. CDR3 coding DNA: TGTGCCAGCAGTTTCAAACTAGATACCGAGCAGTACTTC. It yields the protein CASSFKLDTEQYF.

The J gene is TRBJ2-7, the V gene TRBV12-3 or TRBV12-4; 7 bases fit TRBD1. The CDR3 length is 15 residues. J lost 0 bases, V lost 0 bases, and 2 bases had no gene match. The DNA for the CDR3 is TGTGCCAGCAGTTTAGCGACAGGGAGCTCCTACGAGCAGTACTTC. It specifies CASSLATGSSYEQYF.

To note about this clonotype: A much larger clone lies a single base off, so this may be a read error. V and J are TRBV7-9 and TRBJ2-1; 10 bases agree with TRBD2. Germline assignment: CDR1 SEHNR and CDR2 FQNEAQ (reference sequence). This CDR3 contains 15 residues. Trimming cost V 4 bases and J 6 bases; bases outside gene matches: 6. The CDR3 region has the DNA TGTGCCAGCAGCTCGGCTAGCGGGGGATCCAATGAGCAGTTCTTC. Amino acid sequence: CASSSASGGSNEQFF.

This clonotype was counted between two and nine times. This sequence joins TRBV9 and TRBJ2-5; TRBD2 matches 9 bases. The V segment lost 0 bases and the J segment 2 bases; nucleotides outside the gene matches: 5. Germline assignment: CDR1 SGDLS and CDR2 YYNGEE. The CDR3 runs 16 residues. The CDR3 loop reads CASSVAASGTQETQYF. The CDR3, as DNA: TGTGCCAGCAGCGTAGCTGCTAGCGGGACTCAAGAGACCCAGTACTTC.

The chain links TRBV20-1 to TRBJ2-1, with no clear D. The V end was cut by 6 bases, the J end by 6 bases, with 9 bases between. This CDR3 comprises 11 residues. Germline CDR1 DFQATT, CDR2 SNEGSKA (reference sequence). The CDR3 DNA follows: TGCAGTGCCATAGGTCCCAATGAGCAGTTCTTC. As protein: CSAIGPNEQFF.

This chain links TRBV10-2 with TRBJ2-7; a possible D gene is TRBD1 (6 bases). CDR1 is WSHSY and CDR2 is SAAADI in the germline V gene. The CDR3 loop spans 13 amino acids. Trimming removed 4 bases from V and 5 bases from J, with 12 bases in between. The CDR3 nucleotides read TGCGCCAGCAGTGGGCAGGGGTGGGACGAGCAGTACTTC. Translating it yields CASSGQGWDEQYF.

The V and J genes are TRBV20-1 and TRBJ2-7; TRBD1 matches at 7 bases. The CDR3 has 14 amino acids. The trim removed 0 bases at V and 2 bases at J, leaving 4 bases unmatched. Germline V gene lookup returns CDR1 DFQATT and CDR2 SNEGSKA (reference sequence). Written as DNA, the CDR3 is TGCAGTGCTAGAGACAGGGGGAGTACCTACGAGCAGTACTTC. Protein product: CSARDRGSTYEQYF.

The chain joins TRBV7-2 to TRBJ1-1, with no clear D. The V gene's germline CDR1 is SGHTA and CDR2 FQGNSA. V dropped 7 bases and J dropped 1 base, with 13 bases sitting between them. This CDR3 has 14 amino acids. In DNA form, the CDR3 reads TGTGCCAGCATCAAAGTGGGCCAGAACACTGAAGCTTTCTTT. Protein: CASIKVGQNTEAFF.

This chain links TRBV12-3 or TRBV12-4 with TRBJ2-7; 8 nucleotides agree with TRBD1. This CDR3 is 15 amino acids long. V trimming: 5 bases; J trimming: 1 base; junction bases outside the gene matches: 7. CDR3 bases: TGTGCCAGCAGTCCCGACAGGGGTACTTCCTACGAGCAGTACTTC. This gives the protein CASSPDRGTSYEQYF.

This chain links TRBV4-3 with TRBJ2-7; 8 bases line up with TRBD2. The CDR3 runs to 13 residues. Germline V gene data show CDR1 as LGHNA and CDR2 as YSLEER. The ends lost 4 bases at V and 6 bases at J; junction bases unmatched: 5. The DNA for the CDR3 is TGCGCCAGCAGCCCCGGACTAGCCGCCGAGCAGTACTTC. Amino acids: CASSPGLAAEQYF.

The chain couples TRBV7-6 to TRBJ2-1; D not certain. Trimming pared 1 base from V and 0 bases from J, leaving 7 bases between. This CDR3 has 15 amino acids. Germline V gene data show CDR1 as SGHVS and CDR2 as FNYEAQ. The CDR3 sequence: CASSLVVDSYNEQFF. The CDR3 DNA sequence: TGTGCCAGCAGCTTAGTAGTAGACTCCTACAATGAGCAGTTCTTC.

The chain combines TRBV20-1 with TRBJ2-7, with TRBD2 matching over 7 bases. Germline trimming cut 3 bases from V and 0 bases from J; bases unmatched to any gene: 11. Germline V gene lookup returns CDR1 DFQATT and CDR2 SNEGSKA (reference sequence). The CDR3 sequence is 16 residues long. The CDR3 DNA reads TGCAGTGCTAGGGGTAGCGGGTCGATCTACTCCTACGAGCAGTACTTC. Its protein product is CSARGSGSIYSYEQYF.

The chain couples TRBV2 to TRBJ2-5; the match to TRBD1 covers 7 bases. The germline V gene encodes CDR1 SNHLY and CDR2 FYNNEI. Trimming took 3 bases from V and 1 from J; bases not matched to a gene: 5. The CDR3 length is 15 residues. DNA of the CDR3: TGTGCCAGCAGTGAGGTCCGGACAGGCCAAGAGACCCAGTACTTC. The encoded protein is CASSEVRTGQETQYF.

Ten or more counts support this clonotype. This chain connects TRBV4-1 to TRBJ2-7; D uncertain. The germline gives CDR1 MGHRA, CDR2 YSYEKL. Trimming took 0 bases from V and 7 from J, leaving 13 bases between them. This CDR3 has 14 amino acids. The CDR3 here is CASSQDHNSIEQYF. The CDR3 DNA follows: TGCGCCAGCAGCCAAGATCATAACTCCATTGAGCAGTACTTC.

The rearrangement joins TRBV29-1 to TRBJ2-3, with D perhaps given as TRBD1 or TRBD2 (5 bases each). Deletions cut 3 bases from V and 2 bases from J, with 15 bases between. The CDR3 contains 15 residues. CDR1 is SQVTM and CDR2 is ANQGSEA in the germline V gene. The CDR3 loop is CSVEGVETDTDTQYF. In DNA, the CDR3 is TGCAGCGTTGAGGGGGTGGAGACAGACACAGATACGCAGTATTTT.

The chain has TRBV15 and TRBJ2-5; D is undetermined. Matching the DNA end better, TRBJ2-7 makes the J call doubtful. This CDR3 has 12 residues. CDR1 is LNHNV and CDR2 is YYDKDF in the germline V gene (reference sequence). The CDR3 nucleotides read TGTGCCACCAGCAGCCGTTCCTACGAGCAGTACTTC. Amino acids: CATSSRSYEQYF.

The V and J genes are TRBV6-6 and TRBJ1-5; D is possibly TRBD1 (6 bases). This CDR3 is 13 amino acids long. CDR1 is MNHNY, CDR2 SVGAGI, per germline (reference sequence). V was cut by 6 bases and J by 7 bases, with 13 bases left in between. CDR3 loop: CASSVGGLQPQHF. The CDR3 DNA is TGTGCCAGCAGCGTTGGGGGCTTGCAGCCCCAGCATTTT.

V and J are TRBV7-3 and TRBJ2-1; D might be TRBD2 (5 bases). Germline V gene data show CDR1 as SGHTA and CDR2 as FQGTGA. With 5 bases removed from V and 0 bases from J, the gap between germline ends came to 11 bases. The CDR3 has 15 amino acids. The CDR3 DNA follows: TGTGCCAGCAGCGGTGGAACTAGCTCCTACAATGAGCAGTTCTTC. Its translation is CASSGGTSSYNEQFF.